A single sample gave rise to the 25 T cell receptor beta chains below, sequenced in a study of blood T cells in healthy people across ages. The second PCR ran about 6 to 12 cycles with a sample-barcoded 5' primer and J-beta primers. TCRdb fed the 5' RACE reads into MiXCR, producing one record per CDR3 protein. Here the sample spans about 1.8 million distinct CDR3 sequences, roughly 52% being singletons. Sequencing was performed on blood. The receptors were sampled from a middle-aged woman in good health.

The chain combines TRBV7-3 with TRBJ2-3, with D perhaps TRBD2 (5 bases). The CDR3 loop spans 14 amino acids. CDR1 is SGHTA, CDR2 FQGTGA, per germline. The V end lost 4 bases, the J end lost 2 bases, and 10 bases lay between the germline ends. DNA of the CDR3: TGTGCCAGCAGCTCCTCACTAGTCACAGATACGCAGTATTTT. Encoded protein: CASSSSLVTDTQYF.

This clonotype was seen only a few times. The chain recombines TRBV5-1 with TRBJ2-3; 10 positions agree with TRBD2. The germline gives CDR1 SGHRS, CDR2 YFSETQ. Trimming removed 7 bases from V and 4 bases from J; junction bases left unmatched: 6. The length of the CDR3 is 14 residues. The CDR3 protein is CASAGLARSDTQYF. In DNA, the CDR3 is TGCGCCAGCGCGGGACTAGCGAGGTCAGATACGCAGTATTTT.

This clonotype was found once. The V call is TRBV10-3, the J call TRBJ2-5; TRBD2 matches 13 bases. The CDR3 is 16 residues long. Looked up from germline, CDR1 is ENHRY and CDR2 is SYGVKD. V dropped 7 bases and J dropped 4; count of bases not matched to a gene: 9. The CDR3 spells CAITGTSGGALETQYF. CDR3 nucleotide sequence: TGTGCCATCACCGGAACTAGCGGGGGGGCCTTAGAGACCCAGTACTTC.

The rearrangement joins TRBV28 to TRBJ1-1; D call uncertain. CDR1 is MDHEN, CDR2 SYDVKM, per germline. V was clipped by 4 bases and J by 0 bases, with 12 bases between them. The CDR3 loop spans 15 amino acids. The CDR3 DNA sequence: TGTGCCAGCAGTTCGGCCGGAAGCATGAACACTGAAGCTTTCTTT. Its protein product is CASSSAGSMNTEAFF.

This clonotype was observed a single time. The V gene is TRBV10-3, the J gene TRBJ1-4; D unclear. V lost 0 bases and J lost 8, with 7 bases in between. The length of the CDR3 is 13 residues. Germline V gives CDR1 ENHRY, CDR2 SYGVKD. Here the CDR3 DNA reads TGTGCCATCAGTGAGTCGACGGCAGAAAAACTGTTTTTT. This encodes CAISESTAEKLFF.

This clonotype occurred once. The J gene is TRBJ2-5, the V gene TRBV18; TRBD2 matches at 7 bases. The CDR3 loop spans 15 amino acids. The germline V gene has CDR1 KGHSH and CDR2 LQKENI. V shed 5 bases, J shed 4 bases, and the junction held 10 bases outside the gene matches. The CDR3: CASSTPLAVRETQYF. Here the CDR3 DNA reads TGTGCCAGCTCAACGCCTCTAGCGGTCAGAGAGACCCAGTACTTC.

V gene TRBV27 combines with J gene TRBJ1-6; D gene uncertain. The germline gives CDR1 MNHEY, CDR2 SMNVEV (reference sequence). V lost 4 bases to trimming and J lost 6 bases, with 13 bases between them. The CDR3 spans 15 residues. As DNA, the CDR3 is TGTGCCAGCAGTTCCTTCCGGGCGGGTAATTCACCCCTCCACTTT. It translates to CASSSFRAGNSPLHF.

The chain has TRBV5-1 and TRBJ1-2; 7 nucleotides agree with TRBD1. J was trimmed by 8 bases and V by 5 bases; bases with no gene match: 18. The CDR3 runs 16 residues. Germline loops: CDR1 SGHRS, CDR2 YFSETQ. The CDR3 sequence is CASRQMAGTVRHGYTF. The CDR3 DNA sequence: TGCGCCAGCAGACAAATGGCCGGGACAGTGCGGCACGGCTACACCTTC.

The chain joins TRBV15 to TRBJ2-7, with 10 bases matching TRBD2. V lost 6 bases and J lost 5; bases outside the gene matches: 4. The CDR3 runs 13 residues. Germline-derived CDR1 and CDR2 are LNHNV and YYDKDF (reference sequence). CDR3 sequence: CATSIAGGDEQYF. In DNA form, the CDR3 reads TGTGCCACCAGTATAGCGGGGGGCGACGAGCAGTACTTC.

The genes are TRBV12-3 or TRBV12-4 and TRBJ2-1; D is possibly TRBD2 (5 bases). The germline V and J ends were trimmed by 8 bases and 7 bases, with 9 bases remaining between them. The CDR3 totals 11 residues. CDR3 residues: CASGKRNEQFF. The CDR3 DNA sequence: TGTGCCAGCGGTAAGCGGAATGAGCAGTTCTTC.

The V and J genes are TRBV7-3 and TRBJ2-1; D may be TRBD2 (6 bases). The V end was cut by 2 bases, the J end by 8 bases, with 16 bases between. The V gene's germline CDR1 is SGHTA and CDR2 FQGTGA. This CDR3 is 15 amino acids long. The CDR3 DNA reads TGTGCCAGCAGCTTACAAGGGACTCCTACACATGAGCAGTTCTTC. This translates into CASSLQGTPTHEQFF.

This clonotype came up many times. The chain has TRBV7-2 and TRBJ2-7; the D call may be TRBD1 or TRBD2 (6 bases each). Per germline, CDR1 SGHTA and CDR2 FQGNSA. This CDR3 comprises 13 residues. The germline V and J ends were trimmed by 5 bases and 3 bases, with 11 bases remaining between them. CDR3 DNA sequence: TGTGCCAGCAGCGACGGAGGGGGCTACGAGCAGTACTTC. Amino acids: CASSDGGGYEQYF. Together with reference TRBV7-2 and TRBJ2-7, the CDR3 gives the full variable domain: GAGVSQSPSNKVTEKGKDVELRCDPISGHTALYWYRQSLGQGLEFLIYFQGNSAPDKSGLPSDRFSAERTGGSVSTLTIQRTQQEDSAVYLCASSDGGGYEQYFGPGTRLTVT.

This clonotype was observed a few times. The V and J genes are TRBV29-1 and TRBJ2-1; perhaps TRBD2 as D (6 bases). The germline V gene encodes CDR1 SQVTM and CDR2 ANQGSEA. The CDR3 length is 13 residues. Between the trimmed V and J ends, which lost 4 bases and 8 bases, there was a span of 15 bases. CDR3 in amino acids: CSVVRGPGDEQFF. DNA for the CDR3: TGCAGCGTTGTGCGGGGCCCGGGCGATGAGCAGTTCTTC.

The chain combines TRBV4-3 with TRBJ2-2, with D perhaps matching TRBD1 (6 bases). CDR1 is LGHNA and CDR2 is YSLEER in the germline V gene. The CDR3 contains 17 residues. Trimming pared 0 bases from V and 2 bases from J, leaving 13 bases between. The DNA for the CDR3 is TGCGCCAGCAGCCAAGATGTGGGACATCTCAACACCGGGGAGCTGTTTTTT. It yields the protein CASSQDVGHLNTGELFF.

This clonotype has just one count. The CDR3 sequence is CASSLSGSWMNEQFF. The CDR3 DNA reads TGTGCCAGCAGTTTGTCAGGGAGTTGGATGAATGAGCAGTTCTTC. J is TRBJ2-1 and V is TRBV28; D assignment may be TRBD1 or TRBD2 (5 bases each). The V and J ends lost 3 bases and 7 bases respectively, with 16 bases between them. Germline loops: CDR1 MDHEN, CDR2 SYDVKM. CDR3 size: 15 residues.

V usage is TRBV6-5 and J usage is TRBJ1-2, with 7 bases lining up with TRBD1. Trimming at V came to 10 bases and at J to 5 bases, leaving 10 bases not matched to a gene. The germline V gene encodes CDR1 MNHEY and CDR2 SVGAGI. This CDR3 is built from 13 residues. The CDR3 is CATGGGGGYGYTF. Written as DNA, the CDR3 is TGTGCCACCGGCGGAGGGGGCGGATATGGCTACACCTTC.

A few counts support this clonotype. The rearrangement joins TRBV4-2 to TRBJ2-7, with 9 bases aligning to TRBD1. V shed 0 bases and J 1 base; nucleotides not matched to a gene: 7. This CDR3 is 17 amino acids long. Germline lookup yields CDR1 LGHNA and CDR2 YNFKEQ. The CDR3 DNA reads TGTGCCAGCAGCCAAGATTCAGCCGGGACAGGGTCCTACGAGCAGTACTTC. This encodes CASSQDSAGTGSYEQYF.

The V call is TRBV2, the J call TRBJ2-5; TRBD1 agrees at 9 bases. CDR3 length equals 15 residues. J lost 0 bases, V lost 7 bases, and 6 bases had no gene match. Germline-derived CDR1 and CDR2 are SNHLY and FYNNEI. CDR3 nucleotides: TGTGCCAGCACCAAGGACAGGGGCGACCAAGAGACCCAGTACTTC. Residues: CASTKDRGDQETQYF.

This chain uses TRBV15 with TRBJ2-5; 12 nucleotides line up with TRBD2. After removal of 3 bases from V and 5 bases from J, the junction contained 4 bases not matched to a gene. The V gene's germline CDR1 is LNHNV and CDR2 YYDKDF (reference sequence). The CDR3 is made up of 15 amino acids. CDR3 coding DNA: TGTGCCACCAGCAGGCCTAGCGGGGGGGAGGAGACCCAGTACTTC. It yields the protein CATSRPSGGEETQYF.

This clonotype is a singleton in its sample. V and J are TRBV7-9 and TRBJ1-1, with D unclear. The CDR3 runs 15 residues. Germline V CDR1 and CDR2: SEHNR, FQNEAQ (reference sequence). The germline V and J ends were trimmed by 5 bases and 3 bases, with 16 bases remaining between them. The CDR3 nucleotides read TGTGCCAGCAGCCCAGGATGGGGTCGGGACACTGAAGCTTTCTTT. Translating it yields CASSPGWGRDTEAFF.

The rearrangement joins TRBV20-1 to TRBJ2-6; TRBD2 is a possible D gene (5 bases). Germline-derived CDR1 and CDR2 are DFQATT and SNEGSKA (reference sequence). The CDR3 sequence is 13 residues long. Deletions cut 7 bases from V and 2 bases from J, with 9 bases between. CDR3: CSGFGAGANVLTF. CDR3 coding DNA: TGCAGTGGATTCGGGGCTGGGGCCAACGTCCTGACTTTC.

This clonotype was counted a few times. J is TRBJ2-3 and V is TRBV4-3, with D maybe TRBD2 (6 bases). V was clipped by 4 bases and J by 5 bases, with 13 bases between them. Germline V gene data show CDR1 as LGHNA and CDR2 as YSLEER. The CDR3 length is 14 residues. In DNA, the CDR3 is TGCGCCAGCAGCCGGAGGGGCGCAGTAGATACGCAGTATTTT. Amino acids: CASSRRGAVDTQYF.

The chain carries TRBV7-2 and TRBJ2-5, with TRBD1 matching over 7 bases. This CDR3 comprises 16 residues. The V and J ends lost 7 bases and 5 bases, in that order; junction bases with no gene match: 16. Looked up from germline, CDR1 is SGHTA and CDR2 is FQGNSA. CDR3 sequence: CASTLTGQAVSETQYF. The CDR3 DNA sequence: TGTGCCAGCACCCTCACCGGACAGGCCGTAAGCGAGACCCAGTACTTC.

In DNA, the CDR3 is TGTGCCAGCAGTTACGACGGCTCCTATAATTCACCCCTCCACTTT. It encodes CASSYDGSYNSPLHF. The rearrangement links TRBV6-2 or TRBV6-3 to TRBJ1-6, with unresolved D. The germline V and J ends were trimmed by 2 bases and 0 bases, with 5 bases remaining between them. Germline values: CDR1 MNHEY, CDR2 SVGEGT. There are 15 residues in the CDR3.

About this clonotype: An end of the junction does not agree with germline; a read error may underlie this. V is TRBV6-2 or TRBV6-3 and J is TRBJ2-3, with TRBD2 matching over 14 bases. Germline loops: CDR1 MNHEY, CDR2 SVGEGT. The CDR3 spans 17 residues. CDR3 sequence: CVSSPRLAGGPTDTQYF. CDR3 nucleotide sequence: TGTGTCAGCAGTCCGCGACTAGCGGGGGGGCCGACAGATACGCAGTATTTT.